Listed here are 21 T cell receptor beta chains from one sample, sequenced in a study of blood T cell repertoires in COVID-19. The repertoire was sequenced with immunoSEQ multiplex PCR; TCRdb's copy has only in-frame clones and lacks some. The sample records about 220,000 clones, 80% to 85% being singletons. Sequencing was performed on peripheral blood. All receptors come from a woman aged 25 to 39 who had recovered from COVID-19.

Points on this clone: This could be a read error, since a much larger clone is one nucleotide away. The rearrangement links TRBV11-2 to TRBJ2-5; D is ambiguous. V was trimmed by 1 base and J by 2 bases, leaving 5 bases between them. Germline CDR1 SGHAT, CDR2 FQNNGV. The CDR3 runs 13 residues. The CDR3 loop reads CASSLGVQETQYF. The DNA of the CDR3 is TGTGCCAGCAGCTTAGGCGTACAAGAGACCCAGTACTTC.

V gene TRBV28 combines with J gene TRBJ1-5; weak D call: TRBD1 (6 bases). This CDR3 comprises 14 residues. Looked up from germline, CDR1 is MDHEN and CDR2 is SYDVKM. The V and J ends lost 5 bases and 7 bases respectively, with 15 bases between them. The CDR3 region has the DNA TGTGCCAGCAGTCTCCACCAGGGGTTGCAGCCCCAGCATTTT. It is translated as CASSLHQGLQPQHF.

The chain is built from TRBV11-2 and TRBJ2-1, with 10 bases identical to TRBD2. From germline, CDR1 is SGHAT and CDR2 FQNNGV. The CDR3 totals 14 residues. After removal of 1 base from V and 11 bases from J, the junction contained 5 bases not matched to a gene. The CDR3 reads CASSLGASGRQQFF. The DNA for the CDR3 is TGTGCCAGCAGCTTAGGGGCTAGCGGGAGACAGCAGTTCTTC.

V gene TRBV28 combines with J gene TRBJ2-7; a possible D gene is TRBD1 (6 bases). V was clipped by 4 bases and J by 0 bases, with 16 bases between them. Germline CDR1 reads MDHEN; CDR2 reads SYDVKM. The CDR3 has 16 amino acids. CDR3 amino acids: CASSSPDSFGSYEQYF. The DNA for the CDR3 is TGTGCCAGCAGTTCCCCGGACAGTTTTGGCTCCTACGAGCAGTACTTC.

The chain links TRBV28 to TRBJ1-6, with 9 bases fitting TRBD1. The V and J ends lost 5 bases and 4 bases, in that order; junction bases with no gene match: 6. The CDR3 runs 16 residues. Germline V gene sequence: CDR1 MDHEN, CDR2 SYDVKM. CDR3 residues: CASSRGQGLYNSPLHF. Written as DNA, the CDR3 is TGTGCCAGCAGTAGGGGACAGGGCTTGTATAATTCACCCCTCCACTTT.

The chain has TRBV5-6 and TRBJ1-2, with a weak D call TRBD1 (5 bases). Germline CDR1 and CDR2: SGHDT and YYEEEE. Deletions cut 2 bases from V and 8 bases from J, with 10 bases between. The length of the CDR3 is 12 residues. The DNA for the CDR3 is TGTGCCAGCAGCTTAGGGGTGGAGGGCTACACCTTC. Protein product: CASSLGVEGYTF.

The chain carries TRBV5-4 and TRBJ2-3, with a tentative D call TRBD1 (5 bases). The CDR3 extends over 17 amino acids. Between the trimmed V and J ends, which lost 5 bases and 5 bases, there was a span of 24 bases. Germline lookup yields CDR1 SGHNT and CDR2 YYREEE (reference sequence). The CDR3 DNA sequence: TGTGCCAGCAGGTCTACCGCCCAGGGCCGGTTTCTAGATACGCAGTATTTT. Translating gives CASRSTAQGRFLDTQYF.

This clone was recorded only once. V usage is TRBV6-1 and J usage is TRBJ2-6; 7 positions match TRBD1. Trimming took 4 bases from V and 2 from J; bases not matched to a gene: 8. The length of the CDR3 is 17 residues. Germline values: CDR1 MNHNS, CDR2 SASEGT. The CDR3 DNA reads as TGTGCCAGCAGTGGGGGGAGACAGGGAACTGGGGCCAACGTCCTGACTTTC. It specifies CASSGGRQGTGANVLTF.

The chain recombines TRBV27 with TRBJ1-5; tentatively, D is TRBD1 (6 bases). Trimming removed 6 bases at V and 7 bases at J, with 16 bases between. This CDR3 is 14 amino acids long. Looked up from germline, CDR1 is MNHEY and CDR2 is SMNVEV (reference sequence). In nucleotides, the CDR3 is TGTGCCAGCAGCCTAAACAGGGTAGGCCAGCCCCAGCATTTT. Protein: CASSLNRVGQPQHF.

This chain connects TRBV3-1 (or the pseudogene TRBV3-2) to TRBJ2-7; 9 bases line up with TRBD1. The V gene end was trimmed by 6 bases and the J gene end by 1 base; junction bases not matched to a gene: 4. The germline gives CDR1 LGHDT, CDR2 YNNKEL (reference sequence). This CDR3 has 14 residues. The CDR3 reads CASSPGQGSYEQYF. As DNA, the CDR3 is TGTGCCAGCAGTCCCGGACAGGGGTCCTACGAGCAGTACTTC.

This chain uses TRBV28 with TRBJ2-1; D is possibly TRBD1 (5 bases). V gave up 3 bases and J gave up 4 bases, with 13 bases separating them. Looked up from germline, CDR1 is MDHEN and CDR2 is SYDVKM. This CDR3 is built from 15 residues. The CDR3, as DNA: TGTGCCAGCAGTTTGCCCCGGACAACATACAATGAGCAGTTCTTC. The encoded protein is CASSLPRTTYNEQFF.

The gene calls are TRBV28 and TRBJ2-7; TRBD1 aligns across 7 bases. Germline V gives CDR1 MDHEN, CDR2 SYDVKM. The J segment lost 0 bases and the V segment lost 7 bases, leaving 6 bases of the junction unmatched. The CDR3 has 14 residues. The CDR3 DNA follows: TGTGCCAGCAACTACAGGGGTAGCTCCTACGAGCAGTACTTC. Protein sequence: CASNYRGSSYEQYF.

The chain carries TRBV9 and TRBJ2-7; D is perhaps TRBD2 (5 bases). Germline-derived CDR1 and CDR2 are SGDLS and YYNGEE. V shed 4 bases and J shed 7 bases, with 15 bases lying between them. There are 13 residues in the CDR3. CDR3 sequence: CASSSGLSKEQYF. The CDR3 region has the DNA TGTGCCAGCAGCTCCGGACTGTCTAAGGAGCAGTACTTC.

The rearrangement links TRBV28 to TRBJ1-1; unclear D gene. The germline V and J ends were trimmed by 3 bases and 7 bases, with 6 bases remaining between them. The CDR3 loop spans 11 amino acids. Germline loops: CDR1 MDHEN, CDR2 SYDVKM. For the CDR3, the DNA is TGTGCCAGCAGTTTCGGTCTTGAAGCTTTCTTT. It yields the protein CASSFGLEAFF.

The rearrangement joins TRBV11-2 to TRBJ2-7, with D hard to call. Looked up from germline, CDR1 is SGHAT and CDR2 is FQNNGV. The V end lost 5 bases, the J end lost 4 bases, and 6 bases lay between the germline ends. CDR3 length: 11 residues. The CDR3 sequence: CASSEEYEQYF. CDR3 coding DNA: TGTGCCAGCAGCGAGGAGTACGAGCAGTACTTC.

This chain links TRBV19 with TRBJ1-5; 8 bases align to TRBD1. Looked up from germline, CDR1 is LNHDA and CDR2 is SQIVND (reference sequence). The CDR3 totals 20 residues. With 2 bases clipped from V and 0 bases from J, the junction kept 15 bases outside the gene matches. CDR3 residues: CASSIKLLRQGMYSNQPQHF. Written as DNA, the CDR3 is TGTGCCAGTAGTATAAAGTTGTTACGACAGGGGATGTATAGCAATCAGCCCCAGCATTTT. The whole variable domain, remainder taken from reference TRBV19 and TRBJ1-5, is DGGITQSPKYLFRKEGQNVTLSCEQNLNHDAMYWYRQDPGQGLRLIYYSQIVNDFQKGDIAEGYSVSREKKESFPLTVTSAQKNPTAFYLCASSIKLLRQGMYSNQPQHFGDGTRLSIL.

This chain connects TRBV3-1 (or the pseudogene TRBV3-2) to TRBJ2-7; 11 bases agree with TRBD2. The CDR3 loop spans 15 amino acids. V was pared by 3 bases and J by 7 bases, with 8 bases of the junction left unmatched. Germline V CDR1 and CDR2: LGHDT, YNNKEL (reference sequence). The CDR3 nucleotides read TGTGCCAGCAGCCAGCTAGCGGGAGGCCAGGAAGAGCAGTACTTC. Its translation: CASSQLAGGQEEQYF.

The chain carries TRBV28 and TRBJ1-1; 7 bases line up with TRBD1. Trimming at V came to 3 bases and at J to 4 bases, leaving 8 bases not matched to a gene. The CDR3 sequence is 15 residues long. Per the germline V gene, CDR1 is MDHEN and CDR2 is SYDVKM. CDR3 bases: TGTGCCAGCAGTTTGGAGGGGGCGCTCGGCACTGAAGCTTTCTTT. Translation gives CASSLEGALGTEAFF.

The chain links TRBV6-2 or TRBV6-3 to TRBJ1-5, with 9 positions matching TRBD1. The trim removed 5 bases at V and 11 bases at J, leaving 7 bases unmatched. This CDR3 spans 13 amino acids. The germline V gene encodes CDR1 MNHEY and CDR2 SVGEGT. This CDR3 reads CASSRIDRGAQHF. CDR3 DNA sequence: TGTGCCAGCAGTCGGATTGACAGGGGGGCCCAGCATTTT.

The chain carries TRBV27 and TRBJ1-6, with D perhaps matching TRBD1 (6 bases). Germline lookup yields CDR1 MNHEY and CDR2 SMNVEV (reference sequence). The V end lost 2 bases, the J end lost 8 bases, and 10 bases lay between the germline ends. The CDR3 is 14 residues long. The CDR3 bases are TGTGCCAGCAGTTTAACAGGGACGGATTCACCCCTCCACTTT. Translated: CASSLTGTDSPLHF.

The V gene is TRBV27, the J gene TRBJ2-4; D unclear. The germline CDR1 and CDR2 sequences are MNHEY and SMNVEV (reference sequence). V shed 4 bases and J shed 3 bases, with 13 bases lying between them. The CDR3 runs to 15 residues. The CDR3 DNA sequence: TGTGCCAGCAGTTATCTCGCGACAATCAAAAACATTCAGTACTTC. The encoded protein is CASSYLATIKNIQYF.